The subject of this entry is one T cell receptor beta chain. This specimen comes from a study of T cell changes during pregnancy in multiple sclerosis. Clones were read by immunoSEQ multiplex PCR, and TCRdb kept only the in-frame ones, dropping some. The table lists 85,000 to 130,000 clones, 90% to 95% of them singletons. This clonotype was sampled from a female donor with multiple sclerosis, enrolled in a pregnancy study. The source was peripheral blood, collected before pregnancy.

In DNA, the CDR3 is TGTGCCAGCAGTTTATACGGGACAGGGTTACGGACAGATACGCAGTATTTT. As protein: CASSLYGTGLRTDTQYF. The J gene is TRBJ2-3, the V gene TRBV28; 9 bases align to TRBD1. J was trimmed by 3 bases and V by 1 base; bases with no gene match: 8. Germline V gene data show CDR1 as MDHEN and CDR2 as SYDVKM. The CDR3 loop spans 17 amino acids.